The 11 T cell receptor beta chains below come from one sample, sequenced in a study of long-term antiretroviral therapy in people with HIV. The assay, immunoSEQ v3.0, was run at survey level. Sequencing was performed with immunoSEQ multiplex PCR; in TCRdb, only in-frame clones are kept and a portion is missing. Of under 45,000 clones listed, 75% to 85% are singletons. Sequences were derived from unsorted PBMCs, sampled 3.4 years after starting antiretroviral therapy. The receptors stem from a man aged 25 to 45 with HIV.

The chain has TRBV29-1 and TRBJ2-1; 10 positions match TRBD2. The V segment lost 6 bases and the J segment 0 bases; nucleotides outside the gene matches: 5. CDR1 and CDR2 (germline): SQVTM, ANQGSEA. The CDR3 loop spans 15 amino acids. The CDR3 protein is CSVHGLADSYNEQFF. As DNA, the CDR3 is TGCAGCGTCCACGGACTAGCGGACTCCTACAATGAGCAGTTCTTC.

This chain uses TRBV28 with TRBJ2-1; D is undetermined. Germline CDR1 is MDHEN and CDR2 is SYDVKM. This CDR3 is 15 amino acids long. V was shortened by 2 bases and J by 4 bases, with 12 bases between the two germline ends. This CDR3 is CASSLPPTSYNEQFF. Written as DNA, the CDR3 is TGTGCCAGCAGTTTACCGCCCACGTCTTACAATGAGCAGTTCTTC. Full variable domain (rest looked up from reference TRBV28 and TRBJ2-1): DVKVTQSSRYLVKRTGEKVFLECVQDMDHENMFWYRQDPGLGLRLIYFSYDVKMKEKGDIPEGYSVSREKKERFSLILESASTNQTSMYLCASSLPPTSYNEQFFGPGTRLTVL.

The V gene is TRBV6-5, the J gene TRBJ1-1; possible D gene TRBD1, 6 bases. V was shortened by 6 bases and J by 5 bases, with 16 bases between the two germline ends. The length of the CDR3 is 14 residues. The germline CDR1 and CDR2 sequences are MNHEY and SVGAGI. CDR3 region: CASSAGERRTEAFF. For the CDR3, the DNA is TGTGCCAGCAGCGCAGGGGAGAGGCGGACTGAAGCTTTCTTT.

This clone was detected only a few times. V is TRBV14 and J is TRBJ2-1; 7 nucleotides agree with TRBD2. The CDR3 loop spans 12 amino acids. V gave up 3 bases and J gave up 9 bases; unmatched junction bases: 2. CDR1 is SGHDN and CDR2 is FVKESK in the germline V gene. CDR3 nucleotides: TGTGCCAGCAGCCAGCAGCGGGGTGAGCAGTTCTTC. Translation gives CASSQQRGEQFF.

The rearrangement joins TRBV20-1 to TRBJ2-1, with a tentative D call TRBD1 (6 bases). V dropped 3 bases and J dropped 13 bases, with 13 bases sitting between them. Germline V CDR1 and CDR2: DFQATT, SNEGSKA (reference sequence). The CDR3 contains 11 residues. This chain's CDR3 is CSASQMTGQFF. CDR3 in DNA: TGCAGTGCTAGTCAGATGACAGGACAGTTCTTC.

The CDR3 region is CASSTSRNQPQHF. CDR3 DNA: TGTGCCAGTAGTACTTCCAGGAATCAGCCCCAGCATTTT. V is TRBV19 and J is TRBJ1-5; D gene ambiguous. CDR1 and CDR2 from the germline V gene are LNHDA and SQIVND (reference sequence). Trimming removed 4 bases at V and 4 bases at J, with 8 bases between. The CDR3 runs to 13 residues.

This clone was counted only a few times. V usage is TRBV5-6 and J usage is TRBJ1-4; 7 positions match TRBD1. Per the germline V gene, CDR1 is SGHDT and CDR2 is YYEEEE. This CDR3 spans 16 amino acids. J gave up 0 bases and V 4 bases, and 6 bases lay outside the gene matches. The CDR3, as DNA: TGTGCCAGCAGCCTTAGAACAGGGGCAACTAATGAAAAACTGTTTTTT. It encodes CASSLRTGATNEKLFF.

This chain connects TRBV6-5 to TRBJ1-5; possible D gene TRBD1, 5 bases. CDR1 and CDR2 from the germline V gene are MNHEY and SVGAGI. The CDR3 is 15 amino acids. Trimming removed 3 bases from V and 7 bases from J, with 16 bases in between. DNA of the CDR3: TGTGCCAGCAGTTATCGGGTTGGGGGGGAACAGCCCCAGCATTTT. Its translation is CASSYRVGGEQPQHF.

This chain connects TRBV18 to TRBJ2-7; perhaps TRBD2 as D (6 bases). The CDR3 runs to 17 residues. Trimming removed 0 bases at V and 3 bases at J, with 18 bases between. Germline CDR1 is KGHSH and CDR2 is LQKENI. CDR3: CASSPPLGGSGHYEQYF. The DNA for the CDR3 is TGTGCCAGCTCACCACCCCTCGGGGGTAGCGGCCACTACGAGCAGTACTTC.

The chain employs TRBV13 and TRBJ1-2, with 7 bases aligning to TRBD1. V was pared by 5 bases and J by 4 bases, with 7 bases of the junction left unmatched. Germline lookup yields CDR1 PRHDT and CDR2 FYEKMQ (reference sequence). The CDR3 spans 14 residues. The CDR3 loop reads CASSPDRSGYGYTF. CDR3 DNA sequence: TGTGCCAGCAGCCCGGACAGGTCCGGCTATGGCTACACCTTC.

The rearrangement uses TRBV29-1 and TRBJ2-5, with D unresolved. The germline gives CDR1 SQVTM, CDR2 ANQGSEA. The CDR3 loop spans 13 amino acids. V dropped 1 base and J dropped 5 bases, with 11 bases sitting between them. The CDR3 loop is CSVEVIVGETQYF. CDR3 nucleotide sequence: TGCAGCGTTGAAGTGATCGTAGGGGAGACCCAGTACTTC.